This TCR beta chain was recovered during a study of cytomegalovirus exposure and HLA in healthy donors. General study findings and limits: In a later analysis, parvovirus B19, influenza, CMV and Epstein-Barr virus appeared linked to several top co-occurrence clusters. Likely technical artifact: a cluster of highly shared sequence variants. Association with HLA alleles at 0.05 false discovery rate was found for 16,951 TCR beta sequences in a later analysis.

Trimming cost V 4 bases and J 2 bases, with 15 bases left between them. The CDR3 length is 16 residues. Germline V lookup: CDR1 SGHVS, CDR2 FQNEAQ. Primers for the PCR totalled 60 Vbeta and 13 Jbeta. TCRdb keeps only in-frame clones here, not all; method: immunoSEQ multiplex PCR. The profile shows 100,000 to 150,000 clones, over 9.5% of them singletons. Only a few counts were recorded for this clone. Its antigen is still unknown. This clonotype was obtained from a woman in her late teens or twenties in good health and CMV-seropositive. V and J are TRBV7-8 and TRBJ1-3; D is perhaps TRBD1 (6 bases). Material for sequencing was PBMCs. The CDR3 sequence: CASSSGGGAPGNTIYF. The CDR3 DNA follows: TGTGCCAGCAGCTCGGGAGGGGGGGCGCCTGGAAACACCATATATTTT.